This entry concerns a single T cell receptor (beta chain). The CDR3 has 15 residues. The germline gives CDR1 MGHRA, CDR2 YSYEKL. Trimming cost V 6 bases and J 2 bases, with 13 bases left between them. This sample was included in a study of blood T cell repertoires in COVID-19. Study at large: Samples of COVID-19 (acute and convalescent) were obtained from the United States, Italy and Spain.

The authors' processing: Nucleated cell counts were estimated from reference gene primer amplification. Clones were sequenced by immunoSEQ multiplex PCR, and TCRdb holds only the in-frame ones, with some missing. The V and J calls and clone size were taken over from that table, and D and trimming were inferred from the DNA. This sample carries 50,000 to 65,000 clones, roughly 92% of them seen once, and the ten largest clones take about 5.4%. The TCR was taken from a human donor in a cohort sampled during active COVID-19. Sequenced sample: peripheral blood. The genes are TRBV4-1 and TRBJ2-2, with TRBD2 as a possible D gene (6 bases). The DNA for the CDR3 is TGCGCCAGCAGGCTTCCCGGGACTAACACCGGGGAGCTGTTTTTT. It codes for CASRLPGTNTGELFF.